This passage covers 13 T cell receptor beta chains from one sample sequenced in a study of T-cell memory formation after mild COVID-19. TCRdb ran MiXCR on the 5' RACE reads and lists one entry per CDR3 protein. This sample has about 350,000 distinct CDR3 sequences; roughly 13% occur once, and the top ten carry about a fifth. Sequencing input: PBMCs or a T cell subset sorted from them (not recorded which). The receptors were sampled from a man younger than 30 who had mild COVID-19 (a few samples of this study predate the infection). Cell type and time point are not known.

In its sample, this clonotype was seen many times. A read error may produce the germline difference seen at one junction end. CDR3 nucleotide sequence: TGTGCCAGCAGCTTAGGGGACAGCTACCAAGAGTTC. Its translation is CASSLGDSYQEF. The chain uses TRBV11-3 and TRBJ2-7; 7 nucleotides line up with TRBD1. Germline CDR1 is SGHNT and CDR2 is YENEEA. The CDR3 is 12 residues long.

With respect to this clonotype: At one of its ends the junction is not consistent with the germline gene, which may arise from a read error. The chain employs TRBV7-9 and TRBJ2-3; tentatively, D is TRBD2 (5 bases). CDR1 SEHNR and CDR2 FQNEAQ come from the germline V gene (reference sequence). The CDR3 is made up of 15 amino acids. CDR3 DNA: TGTGGCAGCAACCCGGGAACTTTAGCGACAGATACGCAGTATTTT. It translates to CGSNPGTLATDTQYF.

The rearrangement joins TRBV6-6 to TRBJ1-2, with 7 bases identical to TRBD1. The CDR3 runs to 15 residues. Germline lookup yields CDR1 MNHNY and CDR2 SVGAGI (reference sequence). The trim removed 2 bases at V and 8 bases at J, leaving 11 bases unmatched. The CDR3 sequence is CASSYPTNRGIGYTF. The CDR3 nucleotides read TGTGCCAGCAGTTACCCCACGAACAGGGGAATCGGCTACACCTTC.

In this sample, this clonotype turned up a few times. The rearrangement joins TRBV11-2 to TRBJ2-7, with TRBD2 matching over 12 bases. Looked up from germline, CDR1 is SGHAT and CDR2 is FQNNGV. J lost 5 bases, V lost 5 bases, and 19 bases had no gene match. The CDR3 has 19 residues. The CDR3 protein is CASSRPGLAGRWFGDEQYF. CDR3 sequence (DNA): TGTGCCAGCAGCCGCCCCGGACTAGCGGGGCGATGGTTCGGCGACGAGCAGTACTTC.

The chain uses TRBV15 and TRBJ1-6, with 9 bases aligning to TRBD1. V lost 5 bases to trimming and J lost 9 bases; unmatched junction nucleotides: 8. Per germline, CDR1 LNHNV and CDR2 YYDKDF (reference sequence). The length of the CDR3 is 15 residues. The CDR3: CATSGTRTGVSPLHF. CDR3 DNA: TGTGCCACCAGCGGTACAAGGACAGGGGTTTCACCCCTCCACTTT.

The chain is built from TRBV5-4 and TRBJ2-1, with 7 bases fitting TRBD2. V was clipped by 4 bases and J by 8 bases; unmatched bases: 3. This CDR3 has 12 residues. Per germline, CDR1 SGHNT and CDR2 YYREEE (reference sequence). The CDR3 spells CASSPAGDEQFF. The CDR3 nucleotides are TGTGCCAGCAGCCCGGCGGGGGATGAGCAGTTCTTC.

DNA for the CDR3: TGTGCCAGCAGCCCAAGACCGGGCCGGGGCACTGAAGCTTTCTTT. It codes for CASSPRPGRGTEAFF. This sequence joins TRBV9 and TRBJ1-1; D gene uncertain. The length of the CDR3 is 15 residues. Germline CDR1 is SGDLS and CDR2 is YYNGEE. V lost 4 bases and J 4 bases, leaving 17 bases between the germline ends.

The V call is TRBV7-6, the J call TRBJ2-5, with 7 bases fitting TRBD2. This CDR3 region has 17 residues. Germline V gene sequence: CDR1 SGHVS, CDR2 FNYEAQ. V was pared by 5 bases and J by 0 bases, with 12 bases of the junction left unmatched. The chain's CDR3 is CASSQTGGRPYQETQYF. The CDR3 DNA sequence: TGTGCCAGCAGCCAAACCGGGGGGAGACCGTACCAAGAGACCCAGTACTTC. Drawing the rest from reference TRBV7-6 and TRBJ2-5, the complete variable domain is GAGVSQSPRYKVTKRGQDVALRCDPISGHVSLYWYRQALGQGPEFLTYFNYEAQQDKSGLPNDRFSAERPEGSISTLTIQRTEQRDSAMYRCASSQTGGRPYQETQYFGPGTRLLVL.

This rearrangement joins TRBV29-1 to TRBJ1-1; TRBD1 aligns across 7 bases. The germline gives CDR1 SQVTM, CDR2 ANQGSEA. This CDR3 comprises 13 residues. With 7 bases clipped from V and 2 bases from J, the junction kept 7 bases outside the gene matches. CDR3 coding DNA: TGCAGCGCACAGGGGACGTTTAACACTGAAGCTTTCTTT. Translated: CSAQGTFNTEAFF. Full variable domain (outside the CDR3, taken from reference TRBV29-1 and TRBJ1-1): SAVISQKPSRDICQRGTSLTIQCQVDSQVTMMFWYRQQPGQSLTLIATANQGSEATYESGFVIDKFPISRPNLTFSTLTVSNMSPEDSSIYLCSAQGTFNTEAFFGQGTRLTVV.

The rearrangement links TRBV7-8 to TRBJ1-1; D not certain. Trimming removed 8 bases from V and 2 bases from J, with 15 bases in between. Germline CDR1 SGHVS, CDR2 FQNEAQ. The CDR3 is 14 amino acids. CDR3 loop: CASETWAENTEAFF. Written as DNA, the CDR3 is TGTGCCAGCGAGACATGGGCAGAAAACACTGAAGCTTTCTTT.

This clonotype came up many times. J is TRBJ2-2 and V is TRBV29-1; D gene uncertain. Per germline, CDR1 SQVTM and CDR2 ANQGSEA. Trimming took 5 bases from V and 2 from J, leaving 12 bases between them. The CDR3 spans 14 residues. The chain's CDR3 is CSVWLDTNTGELFF. CDR3 nucleotide sequence: TGCAGCGTTTGGCTAGACACAAACACCGGGGAGCTGTTTTTT.

This clonotype was observed a few times. The chain links TRBV4-3 to TRBJ2-2; D not resolved. V lost 1 base and J lost 1, with 10 bases in between. Looked up from germline, CDR1 is LGHNA and CDR2 is YSLEER. The CDR3 totals 16 residues. The CDR3 loop is CASSQAQHMNTGELFF. CDR3 bases: TGCGCCAGCAGCCAAGCCCAGCACATGAACACCGGGGAGCTGTTTTTT.

This clonotype turned up a few times. DNA for the CDR3: TGTGCCAGTGGACGAGGCCGCACTGAAGCTTTCTTT. It translates to CASGRGRTEAFF. The V gene is TRBV4-2, the J gene TRBJ1-1; D is unclear. The germline V gene has CDR1 LGHNA and CDR2 YNFKEQ. The CDR3 extends over 12 amino acids. Trimming took 9 bases from V and 4 from J, leaving 12 bases between them.